Detailed here is one T cell receptor (beta chain). A read error is possible here, since a much larger clone lies one base away. This sample stems from a study of kidney transplant recipient with SARS-CoV-2 infection. Per the germline V gene, CDR1 is MDHEN and CDR2 is SYDVKM. The CDR3 totals 16 residues. V trimming: 8 bases; J trimming: 8 bases; junction bases outside the gene matches: 13. MiXCR, applied by TCRdb to the reads, yields one record per CDR3 protein. The repertoire has under 250,000 distinct CDR3 sequences, about 30% of them found once; the top ten carry almost 7.5%. This TCR derives from a male patient aged 25 to 39 who had COVID-19 and was a kidney transplant recipient. Some of the T cells might come from the graft donor. The starting material was a blood sample, obtained at baseline and on day 111 from a kidney transplant recipient. This chain joins TRBV28 and TRBJ1-6; 9 nucleotides line up with TRBD1. CDR3 in DNA: TGTGCCAGCGGTTGGTTGGGACAGGGTTCCTATTCACCCCTCCACTTT. It translates to CASGWLGQGSYSPLHF. The entire variable domain, with the rest obtained from reference TRBV28 and TRBJ1-6, is as follows: DVKVTQSSRYLVKRTGEKVFLECVQDMDHENMFWYRQDPGLGLRLIYFSYDVKMKEKGDIPEGYSVSREKKERFSLILESASTNQTSMYLCASGWLGQGSYSPLHFGNGTRLTVT.